The clone carrying this TCR beta chain has only a few counts. Antigen unknown. TCRdb keeps only in-frame clones here, not all; method: immunoSEQ multiplex PCR. The sample carries 400,000 to 600,000 clones, around 79% recorded once. This specimen comes from a study of shared clonotypes between healthy human individuals. Overall study findings and caveats: The diversity represented, both genetic and in exposure history, was limited by few donors.

This TCR derives from a middle-aged woman in good health. Some clones in this sample may be carry-over from other donors' samples. Sample: PBMCs.

DNA for the CDR3: TGTGCCAGCAGCGTAGGACTAGCGGGACAAACCCAGTACTTC. Its protein is CASSVGLAGQTQYF. The rearrangement links TRBV9 to TRBJ2-5; 11 positions agree with TRBD2. The junction had 3 bases not matched to a gene; V was cut back by 0 bases and J by 8 bases. CDR1 is SGDLS and CDR2 is YYNGEE in the germline V gene. This CDR3 is built from 14 residues.